The rows below give T cell receptor beta chains drawn from one sample of a study of OX40 agonist ivuxolimab in advanced cancers. Some clones are missing from TCRdb's copy, which holds only in-frame ones; the method was immunoSEQ multiplex PCR. The sample consists of tens of thousands of clones, roughly nine tenths of them appearing once. The starting material was CD4+ or CD8+ T cells sorted from blood, obtained in a trial of the OX40 agonist ivuxolimab. These receptors all come from an adult with an advanced solid tumor such as melanoma, head and neck, liver or kidney cancer. The CDR3 runs from the conserved cysteine through the conserved F or W. A D gene is named only where the DNA matches it firmly. Size is stated for part of the rows, as once, few or many counts, or as a class when the clone is expanded.

abundance: -
j_gene: TRBJ2-3
v_gene: TRBV11-2
d_gene: TRBD1
CDR3aa: CASSFPGQGGSTQYF
CDR3nt: TGTGCCAGCAGCTTTCCGGGACAGGGTGGAAGTACGCAGTATTTT

abundance: few
j_gene: TRBJ2-5
v_gene: TRBV2
d_gene: -
CDR3aa: CASRPSRKTQYF
CDR3nt: TGTGCCAGCAGGCCGAGTCGAAAGACCCAGTACTTC

abundance: -
j_gene: TRBJ2-5
v_gene: TRBV2
d_gene: TRBD2
CDR3aa: CASSKLLAGGGRETQYF
CDR3nt: TGTGCCAGCAGTAAACTACTAGCGGGAGGAGGTAGAGAGACCCAGTACTTC

abundance: few
j_gene: TRBJ2-7
v_gene: TRBV5-6
d_gene: TRBD2
CDR3aa: CASSLALAGWGSYEQYF
CDR3nt: TGTGCCAGCAGCTTGGCGCTAGCGGGTTGGGGCTCCTACGAGCAGTACTTC

abundance: -
j_gene: TRBJ2-3
v_gene: TRBV7-2
d_gene: -
CDR3aa: CASSLVASTDTQYF
CDR3nt: TGTGCCAGCAGCTTAGTTGCTAGCACAGATACGCAGTATTTT

abundance: -
j_gene: TRBJ1-2
v_gene: TRBV25-1
d_gene: TRBD1
CDR3aa: CASSESGQYYGYTF
CDR3nt: TGTGCCAGCAGTGAATCGGGACAGTACTATGGCTACACCTTC

abundance: -
j_gene: TRBJ2-7
v_gene: TRBV5-1
d_gene: TRBD2
CDR3aa: CASSLGALAGVSSYEQYF
CDR3nt: TGCGCCAGCAGCTTGGGCGCACTAGCGGGAGTGAGCTCCTACGAGCAGTACTTC

abundance: -
j_gene: TRBJ1-4
v_gene: TRBV7-9
d_gene: -
CDR3aa: CASSSRFPGLNEKLFF
CDR3nt: TGTGCCAGCAGCTCGAGATTTCCGGGACTTAATGAAAAACTGTTTTTT

abundance: -
j_gene: TRBJ2-7
v_gene: TRBV7-9
d_gene: -
CDR3aa: CASSFSGASYEQYF
CDR3nt: TGTGCCAGCAGCTTTTCGGGAGCCTCCTACGAGCAGTACTTC

abundance: -
j_gene: TRBJ1-3
v_gene: TRBV15
d_gene: -
CDR3aa: CATSSAPGGVGNTIYF
CDR3nt: TGTGCCACCAGCAGCGCCCCGGGAGGGGTTGGAAACACCATATATTTT

abundance: -
j_gene: TRBJ1-2
v_gene: TRBV6-6
d_gene: TRBD1
CDR3aa: CAISEGQNIYGYTF
CDR3nt: TGTGCCATCAGTGAGGGACAGAACATCTATGGCTACACCTTC

abundance: -
j_gene: TRBJ2-7
v_gene: TRBV5-1
d_gene: -
CDR3aa: CASSLSAMTSYEQYF
CDR3nt: TGCGCCAGCAGCTTGTCGGCGATGACCTCCTACGAGCAGTACTTC

abundance: -
j_gene: TRBJ1-1
v_gene: TRBV7-6
d_gene: -
CDR3aa: CASSLPLFDTEAFF
CDR3nt: TGTGCCAGCAGTTTACCCCTGTTCGACACTGAAGCTTTCTTT

abundance: -
j_gene: TRBJ2-2
v_gene: TRBV28
d_gene: -
CDR3aa: CASRKAGAGELFF
CDR3nt: TGTGCCAGCCGTAAGGCTGGGGCCGGGGAGCTGTTTTTT

abundance: -
j_gene: TRBJ2-7
v_gene: TRBV11-2
d_gene: TRBD1
CDR3aa: CASSLKFYRSGGGTYEQYF
CDR3nt: TGTGCCAGCAGCTTAAAGTTTTATAGGTCAGGGGGCGGAACCTACGAGCAGTACTTC

abundance: -
j_gene: TRBJ1-2
v_gene: TRBV6-1
d_gene: -
CDR3aa: CASSNPYGYTF
CDR3nt: TGTGCCAGCTCTAACCCCTATGGCTACACCTTC

abundance: -
j_gene: TRBJ1-2
v_gene: TRBV19
d_gene: -
CDR3aa: CASAGGWGSANGYTF
CDR3nt: TGTGCCTCGGCCGGGGGGTGGGGGTCAGCTAATGGCTACACCTTC

abundance: -
j_gene: TRBJ2-1
v_gene: TRBV7-2
d_gene: -
CDR3aa: CASSGWGQIYEQFF
CDR3nt: TGTGCCAGCAGCGGTTGGGGGCAAATTTATGAGCAGTTCTTC